Sequencing of this T cell receptor beta chain was carried out in a study of blood T cells in healthy people across ages. The individuals who served as donors were healthy Caucasians living in Russia, aged roughly 6 to 95. Researchers isolated at least 7 million PBMCs per sample. With a J-beta primer mix and a sample-barcoded 5' primer, a second PCR ran roughly 6 to 11 cycles. TCRdb fed the 5' RACE reads into MiXCR, producing one record per CDR3 protein. The sample lists fewer than 1.5 million distinct CDR3 sequences, about 40% occurring once. Germline-derived CDR1 and CDR2 are DFQATT and SNEGSKA (reference sequence). CDR3 length: 13 amino acids. The V gene lost 2 bases and the J gene lost 3 bases, with 11 bases spanning the gap. Study outcomes and limitations: It was found that TCR beta diversity correlated strongly with the percentage of naive T cells. It was held that the diversity estimates obtained from one million T cells were underestimates.

As for this clonotype: Antigen specificity is unknown.

The sequenced material came from blood. The sequence came from a woman in her late teens or twenties in good health. The chain joins TRBV20-1 to TRBJ2-7; no firm D call. The CDR3 DNA reads as TGCAGTGCTAGATCAAGCGCGTACTACGAGCAGTACTTC. It specifies CSARSSAYYEQYF.